This T cell receptor beta chain was obtained from a study of T cells in Graves' hyperthyroidism and ophthalmopathy. RNA transcripts yielded amplified TCR beta CDR3 regions. The HTBI primer set drove a first-round RT-PCR of the TCR CDR3. TCRdb reprocessed the multiplex PCR reads with MiXCR, giving one entry per CDR3 protein. The sample yields roughly 290,000 distinct CDR3 sequences, roughly 13% seen once. Germline lookup yields CDR1 SNHLY and CDR2 FYNNEI. Trimming took 7 bases from V and 0 from J, leaving 4 bases between them. The CDR3 runs to 11 residues. The chain carries TRBV2 and TRBJ2-7; D is undetermined. Sequenced material: blood. This receptor was obtained from a woman aged 40 to 50 with Graves' hyperthyroidism. The chain's CDR3 is CASTVSYEQYF. CDR3 coding DNA: TGTGCCAGCACAGTCTCCTACGAGCAGTACTTC.